A single T cell receptor (beta chain) is shown here with its context. In its sample, this clone was seen once. Its antigen is unknown. Within one base of it there is no much larger clone, and no base qualities were kept. Patients with a history of autoimmune disease or receiving systemic immunosuppression were excluded from the trial. Peripheral blood for TCR sequencing was collected from all dose cohorts at baseline, on cycle 4 day 1, and on cycle 7 day 1. Samples were obtained from an open-label, multicenter, first-in-human phase I dose-escalation trial of ivuxolimab. Adults with locally advanced or metastatic melanoma, renal cell carcinoma, hepatocellular carcinoma or head and neck squamous cell carcinoma were enrolled in the trial. Before TCR sequencing, CD4+ and CD8+ T cells were separately sorted from peripheral blood. Genomic DNA was extracted from sorted cells for sequencing of the TCRbeta CDR3 region. TCRbeta CDR3 regions were sequenced using the immunoSEQ Assay. The table comes from immuneACCESS by way of TCRdb, which keeps in-frame sequences with V and J called. Part of the clones is missing from these tables; in studies checked, under half for an unresolved V gene and the rest for unknown reasons. The sample table holds 61,000 or so clones, of which over 75% were seen once. Jointly, the top ten make up about 2.1% of the sample.

The sample comes from a study of OX40 agonist ivuxolimab in advanced cancers. For the study in its entirety: The costimulatory receptor OX40 (CD134) was targeted by ivuxolimab, a fully human IgG2 agonistic monoclonal antibody. The purpose of peripheral TCRbeta sequencing was to test whether ivuxolimab changed TCR sequence diversity and led to clonal T-cell expansion. The monotherapy dose-escalation portion (N ≈ 50 patients) of the phase I ivuxolimab trial is reported in the paper. Of the approximately 50 patients in dose escalation, some 19 had hepatocellular carcinoma, about 15 had melanoma, 9 had renal cell carcinoma and 9 had head and neck cancer. Prior anti-PD-1, anti-PD-L1 or anti-CTLA-4 therapy was permitted, and 40% to 50% of dose-escalation patients had received checkpoint inhibitors. In the dose-escalation cohort, around four fifths of patients were male, and the mean age was around 60 years with a range of roughly 20 to 85. Intravenous ivuxolimab was administered to patients every 2 weeks at six dose levels: 0.01, 0.1, 0.3, 1.5, 3 and 10 mg/kg. Partial responses occurred in three dose-escalation patients, of whom one had hepatocellular carcinoma and two had cutaneous melanoma.

Broader findings and caveats from the paper: The antigen specificity of the clonally expanded peripheral T cells was not determined. In the 0.1-3.0 mg/kg groups, partial responders had among the lowest normalized peripheral clonal expansion, particularly in CD8+ T cells. After ivuxolimab, expanded clones were on average more numerous among CD8+ T cells than among CD4+ T cells. At doses of 0.1 to 3.0 mg/kg, clonal expansion of both CD4+ and CD8+ T cells in blood was seen between baseline and week 6. Low levels of normalized T-cell clonal expansion were also seen in some patients who did not respond.

Here the sequenced sample was CD4+ or CD8+ T cells sorted from blood, taken in a trial of the OX40 agonist ivuxolimab. The receptor was isolated from an adult with an advanced solid tumor such as melanoma, head and neck, liver or kidney cancer.

The encoded CDR3 is CASSVAVTGTDTGELFF. The sequence in DNA is TGTGCCAGCAGCGTAGCTGTAACAGGCACCGACACCGGGGAGCTGTTTTTT. This chain is built from TRBV9 and TRBJ2-2; TRBD1 might be the D gene, on 5 matching bases. CDR3 length: 17 amino acids, cysteine to phenylalanine. Left in the record is the CDR3 DNA by itself, 51 bases read in frame from the first base. For CDR1 and CDR2, the germline V gene lists SGDLS and YYNGEE. Cut back by 0 bases and 3 bases, the V and J ends lie 15 bases apart.